This TCR beta chain stems from a study of CD8 T cells in Susac syndrome. Germline CDR1 reads DFQATT; CDR2 reads SNEGSKA (reference sequence). V was clipped by 5 bases and J by 5 bases; unmatched bases: 9. The CDR3 is made up of 14 amino acids. Random hexamers primed reverse transcription of about 0.45 to 1 ug RNA. TCR beta CDR3 was amplified by immunoSEQ covering 54 Vbeta and 13 Jbeta. TCRdb fed the immunoSEQ multiplex PCR reads into MiXCR, producing one record per CDR3 protein. The sample includes about 190,000 distinct CDR3 sequences, 95% of them seen just once. The TCR originated in a human donor with Susac syndrome. This chain uses TRBV20-1 with TRBJ2-3, with 8 bases lining up with TRBD2. The specimen was CD8+ T cells from PBMCs. The CDR3 DNA reads TGCAGTGCTGGACCCGCCGGGGGGGGAGATACGCAGTATTTT. Residues: CSAGPAGGGDTQYF.